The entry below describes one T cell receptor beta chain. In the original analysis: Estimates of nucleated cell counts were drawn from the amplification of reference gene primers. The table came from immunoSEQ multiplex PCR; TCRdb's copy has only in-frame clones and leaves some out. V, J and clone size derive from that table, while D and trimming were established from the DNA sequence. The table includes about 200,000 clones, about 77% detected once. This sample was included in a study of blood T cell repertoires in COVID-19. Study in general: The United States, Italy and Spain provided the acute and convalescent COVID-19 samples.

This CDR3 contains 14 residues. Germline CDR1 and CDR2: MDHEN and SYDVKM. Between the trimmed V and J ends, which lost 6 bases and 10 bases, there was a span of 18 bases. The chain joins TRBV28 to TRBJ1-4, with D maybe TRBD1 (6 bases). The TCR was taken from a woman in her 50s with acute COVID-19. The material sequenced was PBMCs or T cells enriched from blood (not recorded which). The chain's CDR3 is CASSTNTGFRKLFF. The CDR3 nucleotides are TGTGCCAGCAGCACCAATACAGGGTTTCGAAAACTGTTTTTT.